Each of the 28 T cell receptor beta chains below was sequenced from the same sample in a study of OX40 agonist ivuxolimab in advanced cancers. This table comes from immunoSEQ multiplex PCR, and its TCRdb copy is limited to in-frame clones, with some not included. The top ten clones hold approximately 1% of a sample with about 48,000 clones, 83% of them seen once. The sample here was CD4+ or CD8+ T cells sorted from blood, taken in a trial of the OX40 agonist ivuxolimab. The receptors here all came from an adult with an advanced solid tumor such as melanoma, head and neck, liver or kidney cancer.

The chain has TRBV7-2 and TRBJ2-3, with D possibly being TRBD1 (5 bases). Trimming took off 4 bases at V and 4 bases at J, with 9 bases between the two ends. CDR1 and CDR2 from the germline V gene are SGHTA and FQGNSA. The CDR3 is made up of 13 amino acids. The CDR3 DNA sequence: TGTGCCAGCAGCTCGGCCAGGGCAGATACGCAGTATTTT. Translating gives CASSSARADTQYF.

The chain couples TRBV6-1 to TRBJ1-3; 9 nucleotides agree with TRBD1. There are 19 residues in the CDR3. CDR1 and CDR2 from the germline V gene are MNHNS and SASEGT. Trimming cost V 3 bases and J 0 bases; bases outside gene matches: 12. As DNA, the CDR3 is TGTGCCAGCAGTGATTGGGCTCCGGGACAGGGCTTCTCTGGAAACACCATATATTTT. Its protein product is CASSDWAPGQGFSGNTIYF.

The J gene is TRBJ1-2, the V gene TRBV4-2; the match to TRBD1 covers 9 bases. Germline assignment: CDR1 LGHNA and CDR2 YNFKEQ. The CDR3 runs 17 residues. V lost 3 bases, J lost 4 bases, and 12 bases stayed unmatched. CDR3 amino acids: CASSHAGTGTTAYGYTF. The CDR3 bases are TGTGCCAGCAGCCATGCCGGGACAGGGACAACCGCCTATGGCTACACCTTC.

This clone was counted a few times. The chain couples TRBV9 to TRBJ1-6; D is ambiguous. The CDR3 is 14 amino acids. V was shortened by 0 bases and J by 7 bases, with 8 bases between the two germline ends. CDR1 is SGDLS and CDR2 is YYNGEE in the germline V gene. CDR3 residues: CASSVERRNSPLHF. The CDR3 DNA sequence: TGTGCCAGCAGCGTAGAACGTCGGAATTCACCCCTCCACTTT. The full variable domain, rest sourced from reference TRBV9 and TRBJ1-6, is DSGVTQTPKHLITATGQRVTLRCSPRSGDLSVYWYQQSLDQGLQFLIQYYNGEERAKGNILERFSAQQFPDLHSELNLSSLELGDSALYFCASSVERRNSPLHFGNGTRLTVT.

The chain uses TRBV19 and TRBJ1-2; D is possibly TRBD1 (6 bases). V lost 3 bases and J lost 2, with 13 bases in between. This CDR3 spans 15 amino acids. The germline V gene encodes CDR1 LNHDA and CDR2 SQIVND (reference sequence). CDR3 loop: CASSIAGAPNYGYTF. The DNA of the CDR3 is TGTGCCAGTAGTATTGCAGGGGCCCCCAACTATGGCTACACCTTC.

The V call is TRBV6-1, the J call TRBJ1-5; 7 nucleotides align to TRBD1. The germline CDR1 and CDR2 sequences are MNHNS and SASEGT. CDR3 length equals 13 residues. V was pared by 6 bases and J by 9 bases, with 8 bases of the junction left unmatched. The CDR3 loop is CASRSGGSPPQHF. For the CDR3, the DNA is TGTGCCAGCAGATCAGGGGGAAGTCCGCCCCAGCATTTT.

The rearrangement joins TRBV7-3 to TRBJ2-2, with 7 nucleotides matching TRBD2. CDR3 length: 14 residues. Germline CDR1 is SGHTA and CDR2 is FQGTGA. Trimming removed 6 bases from V and 5 bases from J; junction bases left unmatched: 6. This chain's CDR3 is CASSRDYPTGELFF. CDR3 bases: TGTGCCAGCAGTAGGGACTACCCGACCGGGGAGCTGTTTTTT.

The J gene is TRBJ2-3, the V gene TRBV4-1; no definite D call. Looked up from germline, CDR1 is MGHRA and CDR2 is YSYEKL. The V gene lost 2 bases and the J gene lost 4 bases, with 13 bases spanning the gap. The CDR3 has 15 amino acids. The CDR3 sequence is CASSQSTQVADTQYF. The CDR3, as DNA: TGCGCCAGCAGCCAATCAACCCAAGTCGCAGATACGCAGTATTTT.

The J gene is TRBJ2-1, the V gene TRBV27; 9 nucleotides align to TRBD2. Germline loops: CDR1 MNHEY, CDR2 SMNVEV (reference sequence). The trim removed 0 bases at V and 4 bases at J, leaving 7 bases unmatched. The CDR3 is 17 residues long. CDR3 bases: TGTGCCAGCAGTTTATCGACGGTAGCGGGGGTATACAATGAGCAGTTCTTC. It yields the protein CASSLSTVAGVYNEQFF.

J is TRBJ1-1 and V is TRBV7-2; D is perhaps TRBD1 (6 bases). The CDR3 sequence is 12 residues long. Germline V gives CDR1 SGHTA, CDR2 FQGNSA. Trimming shortened V by 4 bases and J by 6 bases, and 9 bases separated the two germline ends. CDR3 sequence reads: CASSYRVPEAFF. The CDR3 coding sequence is TGTGCCAGCAGCTACAGGGTTCCTGAAGCTTTCTTT. Looking up the rest from reference TRBV7-2 and TRBJ1-1 gives the full variable domain: GAGVSQSPSNKVTEKGKDVELRCDPISGHTALYWYRQSLGQGLEFLIYFQGNSAPDKSGLPSDRFSAERTGGSVSTLTIQRTQQEDSAVYLCASSYRVPEAFFGQGTRLTVV.

The table lists this clone with a count of one. V and J are TRBV18 and TRBJ1-1; D unclear. The V end lost 3 bases, the J end lost 0 bases, and 11 bases lay between the germline ends. This CDR3 region has 15 residues. Germline CDR1 KGHSH, CDR2 LQKENI. This CDR3 is CASSPASSMNTEAFF. In nucleotides, the CDR3 is TGTGCCAGCTCACCTGCCTCAAGCATGAACACTGAAGCTTTCTTT.

The rearrangement joins TRBV5-4 to TRBJ1-1, with D possibly matching TRBD1 (6 bases). V shed 4 bases and J shed 11 bases, with 12 bases lying between them. The germline V gene encodes CDR1 SGHNT and CDR2 YYREEE (reference sequence). This CDR3 region has 11 residues. The CDR3 DNA sequence: TGTGCCAGCAGCCTTACAGGGCTGGCTTTCTTT. It codes for CASSLTGLAFF.

This chain uses TRBV7-9 with TRBJ1-1; the D gene is possibly TRBD1 (6 bases). V was trimmed by 4 bases and J by 5 bases, leaving 17 bases between them. The germline CDR1 and CDR2 sequences are SEHNR and FQNEAQ (reference sequence). This CDR3 is 15 amino acids long. In DNA, the CDR3 is TGTGCCAGCAGCTCGCAGCAGGGGATTGGTACTGAAGCTTTCTTT. Translation: CASSSQQGIGTEAFF.

The chain joins TRBV9 to TRBJ2-7, with a tentative D call TRBD1 (6 bases). Germline V CDR1 and CDR2: SGDLS, YYNGEE. V lost 0 bases and J 3 bases, leaving 10 bases between the germline ends. CDR3 length: 14 residues. The CDR3 spells CASSVGQENYEQYF. CDR3 in DNA: TGTGCCAGCAGCGTAGGACAGGAAAACTACGAGCAGTACTTC.

This clone was detected only once. The V and J genes are TRBV29-1 and TRBJ2-6; either TRBD1 or TRBD2 may fit D (5 bases each). The germline CDR1 and CDR2 sequences are SQVTM and ANQGSEA. The CDR3 has 17 amino acids. V was cut by 0 bases and J by 2 bases, with 14 bases left in between. CDR3 in DNA: TGCAGCGTTGAAGATTGGGACGGGCCAACTGGGGCCAACGTCCTGACTTTC. It codes for CSVEDWDGPTGANVLTF.

This chain connects TRBV7-8 to TRBJ1-2; tentative D call: TRBD1 (5 bases). V was pared by 5 bases and J by 4 bases, with 17 bases between. This CDR3 comprises 15 residues. The germline gives CDR1 SGHVS, CDR2 FQNEAQ. This chain's CDR3 is CASSPTGTESYGYTF. The CDR3 nucleotides are TGTGCCAGCAGCCCCACCGGGACGGAGAGCTATGGCTACACCTTC.

V usage is TRBV10-3 and J usage is TRBJ2-1, with D perhaps matching TRBD2 (7 bases). The V and J ends lost 3 bases and 2 bases respectively, with 14 bases between them. The germline V gene encodes CDR1 ENHRY and CDR2 SYGVKD. This CDR3 comprises 16 residues. CDR3 DNA sequence: TGTGCCATCAGTGAAAGGGCGGGGGCTACCTACAATGAGCAGTTCTTC. Protein: CAISERAGATYNEQFF.

CDR3 loop: CASSTRTGAGNEQFF. CDR3 DNA: TGTGCCAGCAGCACCCGGACAGGGGCGGGGAATGAGCAGTTCTTC. V is TRBV7-6 and J is TRBJ2-1, with 9 bases lining up with TRBD1. In germline, CDR1 is SGHVS, CDR2 FNYEAQ. V was pared by 5 bases and J by 7 bases, with 9 bases of the junction left unmatched. This CDR3 has 15 residues.

V gene TRBV14 combines with J gene TRBJ1-2, with unresolved D. V shed 0 bases and J shed 4 bases, with 3 bases lying between them. This CDR3 comprises 12 residues. Germline V gene data show CDR1 as SGHDN and CDR2 as FVKESK. The CDR3 protein is CASSQDGYGYTF. The CDR3 coding sequence is TGTGCCAGCAGCCAAGATGGCTATGGCTACACCTTC.

The genes are TRBV5-6 and TRBJ2-7, with 7 bases aligning to TRBD1. The V segment lost 5 bases and the J segment 0 bases; nucleotides outside the gene matches: 5. CDR3 length: 14 amino acids. Germline values: CDR1 SGHDT, CDR2 YYEEEE. The CDR3 loop is CASRETGSSYEQYF. The CDR3 DNA sequence: TGTGCCAGCAGGGAGACAGGGAGCTCCTACGAGCAGTACTTC.

The J gene is TRBJ2-4, the V gene TRBV9; TRBD1 aligns across 7 bases. V shed 1 base, J shed 5 bases, and the junction held 3 bases outside the gene matches. This CDR3 region has 14 residues. CDR1 is SGDLS and CDR2 is YYNGEE in the germline V gene. The DNA of the CDR3 is TGTGCCAGCAGCGTATCAGACAGGGAAAACATTCAGTACTTC. This codes for CASSVSDRENIQYF.

CDR3 DNA sequence: TGTGCCAGCCACTCACAGGGGAGGGCGTGGGAGCAGTTCTTC. Protein product: CASHSQGRAWEQFF. V usage is TRBV7-2 and J usage is TRBJ2-1; D may be TRBD1 or TRBD2 (7 bases each). Germline CDR1 and CDR2: SGHTA and FQGNSA. V gave up 8 bases and J gave up 10 bases, with 21 bases separating them. The CDR3 totals 14 residues.

This sequence joins TRBV7-9 and TRBJ1-1, with TRBD1 as a possible D gene (6 bases). With 1 base removed from V and 5 bases from J, the gap between germline ends came to 17 bases. The CDR3 contains 16 residues. Per germline, CDR1 SEHNR and CDR2 FQNEAQ (reference sequence). The CDR3 protein is CASSLEAGQGRTEAFF. DNA of the CDR3: TGTGCCAGCAGCTTAGAGGCCGGGCAGGGGAGGACTGAAGCTTTCTTT.

This rearrangement joins TRBV29-1 to TRBJ1-2, with a possible D match to TRBD1 (5 bases). This CDR3 has 14 residues. With 6 bases removed from V and 0 bases from J, the gap between germline ends came to 14 bases. In germline, CDR1 is SQVTM, CDR2 ANQGSEA. In DNA, the CDR3 is TGCAGCGTGGTCCGGGACCCGACTAACTATGGCTACACCTTC. Its protein product is CSVVRDPTNYGYTF.

V is TRBV7-9 and J is TRBJ2-7; 7 bases line up with TRBD1. This CDR3 region has 13 residues. Germline assignment: CDR1 SEHNR and CDR2 FQNEAQ (reference sequence). After removal of 5 bases from V and 2 bases from J, the junction contained 3 bases not matched to a gene. The chain's CDR3 is CASSLGTAYEQYF. The CDR3 DNA reads as TGTGCCAGCAGCCTAGGGACAGCCTACGAGCAGTACTTC.

The chain carries TRBV11-2 and TRBJ1-1; no definite D call. CDR1 is SGHAT and CDR2 is FQNNGV in the germline V gene. The germline V and J ends were trimmed by 3 bases and 1 base, with 6 bases remaining between them. The CDR3 has 13 residues. The CDR3 spells CASSLPRNTEAFF. The CDR3 nucleotides read TGTGCCAGCAGCTTGCCCCGGAACACTGAAGCTTTCTTT.

The chain employs TRBV11-2 and TRBJ2-1, with TRBD2 matching over 9 bases. CDR1 and CDR2 (germline): SGHAT, FQNNGV. The CDR3 consists of 16 residues. Losses at the gene ends were 1 base for V and 6 bases for J; bases not matched to a gene: 7. Written as DNA, the CDR3 is TGTGCCAGCAGCTTAGTTGCGGGGGGGGCTGGCAATGAGCAGTTCTTC. Translated, it gives CASSLVAGGAGNEQFF.

The genes are TRBV4-1 and TRBJ2-6; D remains ambiguous. CDR1 and CDR2 from the germline V gene are MGHRA and YSYEKL. Trimming cost V 4 bases and J 0 bases, with 10 bases left between them. The CDR3 runs to 16 residues. CDR3 sequence reads: CASSPGPASGANVLTF. CDR3 bases: TGCGCCAGCAGCCCCGGACCGGCCTCTGGGGCCAACGTCCTGACTTTC.